These 10 T cell receptor beta chains share one sample of origin, sequenced in a study of regulatory T cells in long-lasting Graves disease. Time point in this sample: newly diagnosed GD, antithyroid drugs for less than 3 months. PBMC-extracted RNA yielded the TCR library. For TCR beta, libraries came from iRepertoire HTBI primers and Arm-PCR of CDR3 regions. One entry per CDR3 protein, called by TCRdb with MiXCR from the multiplex PCR reads. The table lists fewer than 350,000 distinct CDR3 sequences, roughly 18% of them singletons. The specimen was peripheral blood mononuclear cells (PBMCs), collected at new diagnosis, from a patient treated with antithyroid drugs. Receptor source: a female donor with Graves disease.

This clonotype was seen repeatedly, ten times or more. V usage is TRBV12-3 or TRBV12-4 and J usage is TRBJ2-1; possible D gene TRBD2, 6 bases. The CDR3 is 16 amino acids. V was cut by 0 bases and J by 3 bases, with 12 bases left in between. The CDR3 spells CASSLATGTLYNEQFF. CDR3 DNA sequence: TGTGCCAGCAGTTTAGCGACCGGGACTCTCTACAATGAGCAGTTCTTC.

There are many counts of this clonotype. The rearrangement links TRBV6-2 or TRBV6-3 to TRBJ2-7, with TRBD1 matching 8 bases. Germline V gene data show CDR1 as MNHEY and CDR2 as SVGEGT. J lost 3 bases, V lost 5 bases, and 6 bases had no gene match. The CDR3 extends over 14 amino acids. Here the CDR3 DNA reads TGTGCCAGCAGTGGACAGGGAATAGTCTACGAGCAGTACTTC. Encoded protein: CASSGQGIVYEQYF.

This clonotype was counted between two and nine times. The gene calls are TRBV7-9 and TRBJ1-3; the D is unclear. Germline CDR1 SEHNR, CDR2 FQNEAQ (reference sequence). V was trimmed by 5 bases and J by 4 bases, leaving 21 bases between them. This CDR3 spans 17 amino acids. For the CDR3, the DNA is TGTGCCAGCAGCCGCACGGAGGCAACTAGGACGGGAAACACCATATATTTT. Protein sequence: CASSRTEATRTGNTIYF.

This clonotype was recorded at least ten times. The chain employs TRBV5-1 and TRBJ1-5; D ambiguous. The CDR3 has 14 residues. Per the germline V gene, CDR1 is SGHRS and CDR2 is YFSETQ. V was clipped by 0 bases and J by 7 bases, with 11 bases between them. In DNA form, the CDR3 reads TGCGCCAGCAGCTTGGGAGGGCTAGAGCAGCCCCAGCATTTT. Protein: CASSLGGLEQPQHF.

This clonotype was observed many times. This chain links TRBV2 with TRBJ1-5; D gene uncertain. The ends were cut back, 2 bases at V and 0 bases at J, with 5 bases in the middle. This CDR3 contains 14 residues. In germline, CDR1 is SNHLY, CDR2 FYNNEI. The CDR3 sequence is CASSERGSNQPQHF. CDR3 DNA: TGTGCCAGCAGTGAACGTGGTAGCAATCAGCCCCAGCATTTT.

As for this clonotype: A single base is all that separates this from a far larger clone, so a read error is likely. The J gene is TRBJ1-2, the V gene TRBV28, with a weak D call TRBD1 (5 bases). The germline V gene has CDR1 MDHEN and CDR2 SYDVKM. V was trimmed by 7 bases and J by 4 bases, leaving 7 bases between them. CDR3 length: 11 amino acids. CDR3: CASKGPYGYTF. The CDR3 DNA follows: TGTGCCAGCAAGGGGCCCTATGGCTACACCTTC.

This clonotype came up many times. The chain employs TRBV27 and TRBJ2-3; D is undetermined. The CDR3 spans 14 residues. Trimming cost V 3 bases and J 0 bases, with 7 bases left between them. Germline V CDR1 and CDR2: MNHEY, SMNVEV (reference sequence). CDR3 bases: TGTGCCAGCAGTTTCGGTATTAGCACAGATACGCAGTATTTT. Translated, it gives CASSFGISTDTQYF.

Many counts were recorded for this clonotype. The gene calls are TRBV20-1 and TRBJ2-1; 7 nucleotides agree with TRBD2. The CDR3 covers 14 residues. Germline CDR1 and CDR2: DFQATT and SNEGSKA (reference sequence). V gave up 4 bases and J gave up 4 bases; unmatched junction bases: 7. CDR3 coding DNA: TGCAGTGCTATTAGTTCTAGCGGTTACAATGAGCAGTTCTTC. Translating gives CSAISSSGYNEQFF.

This clonotype was seen ten or more times. The rearrangement links TRBV2 to TRBJ2-1; unclear D gene. CDR1 SNHLY and CDR2 FYNNEI come from the germline V gene. V was shortened by 7 bases and J by 0 bases, with 13 bases between the two germline ends. This CDR3 spans 15 amino acids. The CDR3 DNA follows: TGTGCCAGCAAAAACGAAATAACCTCCTACAATGAGCAGTTCTTC. This translates into CASKNEITSYNEQFF.

The count of this clonotype is one. The V and J genes are TRBV5-1 and TRBJ1-1, with no clear D. The CDR3 length is 14 residues. The V gene lost 3 bases and the J gene lost 0 bases, with 9 bases spanning the gap. Germline CDR1 SGHRS, CDR2 YFSETQ. The CDR3 reads CASSSSELNTEAFF. DNA for the CDR3: TGCGCCAGCAGCTCCTCGGAGTTGAACACTGAAGCTTTCTTT.